Detailed here is one TCR beta chain. Individuals aged roughly 18 to 100 years were recruited from 24 US areas. Membership in each cohort depended on participant-reported clinical history. Germline CDR1 and CDR2: MNHEY and SMNVEV (reference sequence). This CDR3 has 14 amino acids. V trimming: 0 bases; J trimming: 4 bases; junction bases outside the gene matches: 2. The authors' processing: For nucleated cells, counts were estimated from reference gene primer amplification. The assay was immunoSEQ multiplex PCR, and TCRdb's table has in-frame clones only and misses some. V, J and clone size were drawn from that table, and D and trimming were deduced from the DNA. The sample holds 230,000 or so clones, approximately 86% seen once. The data derive from a study of blood T cell repertoires in COVID-19. For the study at large: Material from acute and convalescent COVID-19 was sourced from the United States, Italy and Spain.

The TCR comes from a woman aged 50 to 60 with acute COVID-19. Sequenced: PBMCs or T cells enriched from blood (not recorded which). The rearrangement uses TRBV27 and TRBJ2-7; 8 nucleotides match TRBD1. CDR3 loop: CASSLSYRGYEQYF. CDR3 in DNA: TGTGCCAGCAGTTTATCCTACAGGGGGTACGAGCAGTACTTC.